Below, 10 T cell receptor beta chains from the same sample are listed, as sequenced in a study of T cell changes during pregnancy in multiple sclerosis. Some clones are missing from TCRdb's copy, which holds only in-frame ones; the method was immunoSEQ multiplex PCR. The sample includes around 80,000 clones, about 90% of them seen just once. The sequencing here drew on peripheral blood, taken before pregnancy. The source is a female donor with multiple sclerosis, enrolled in a pregnancy study.

The genes are TRBV6-5 and TRBJ2-3; no definite D call. The CDR3 totals 12 residues. Germline-derived CDR1 and CDR2 are MNHEY and SVGAGI. With 4 bases removed from V and 3 bases from J, the gap between germline ends came to 5 bases. The CDR3 coding sequence is TGTGCCAGCAGTTCCAGGACAGATACGCAGTATTTT. Translated: CASSSRTDTQYF.

V usage is TRBV14 and J usage is TRBJ2-7; 8 bases agree with TRBD2. This CDR3 has 14 residues. V lost 0 bases and J lost 9; bases outside the gene matches: 7. CDR1 is SGHDN, CDR2 FVKESK, per germline. CDR3 DNA: TGTGCCAGCAGCCAAGATATTAGCGGGAATGTGCAGTACTTC. Translating it yields CASSQDISGNVQYF.

This sequence joins TRBV28 and TRBJ2-7; the D is unclear. Trimming left V 2 bases short and J 2 bases short, with 7 bases between. Per the germline V gene, CDR1 is MDHEN and CDR2 is SYDVKM. This CDR3 contains 13 residues. DNA of the CDR3: TGTGCCAGCAGTTTACTTGCTACCTACGAGCAGTACTTC. It is translated as CASSLLATYEQYF.

This clone has a single count. V is TRBV6-1 and J is TRBJ2-1; D is perhaps TRBD2 (6 bases). The CDR3 spans 14 residues. Germline V gives CDR1 MNHNS, CDR2 SASEGT. Trimming stripped 8 bases from V and 4 bases from J, with 15 bases between. CDR3 DNA sequence: TGTGCCAGCCTCGCCCGGGACTTGTACAATGAGCAGTTCTTC. It codes for CASLARDLYNEQFF.

The rearrangement uses TRBV14 and TRBJ2-1; 9 nucleotides agree with TRBD2. This CDR3 is 16 amino acids long. Germline V lookup: CDR1 SGHDN, CDR2 FVKESK. With 4 bases clipped from V and 4 bases from J, the junction kept 8 bases outside the gene matches. The CDR3 coding sequence is TGTGCCAGCAGCCTCCCAGGAACTAGCGGGTACAATGAGCAGTTCTTC. This codes for CASSLPGTSGYNEQFF.

This clone was counted between two and nine times. This rearrangement joins TRBV4-3 to TRBJ2-7, with 13 bases that match TRBD2. The CDR3 loop spans 16 amino acids. CDR1 LGHNA and CDR2 YSLEER come from the germline V gene. Trimming at V came to 0 bases and at J to 3 bases, leaving 2 bases not matched to a gene. CDR3 loop: CASSQDWTSGSYEQYF. The CDR3 DNA sequence: TGCGCCAGCAGCCAAGATTGGACTAGCGGGAGCTACGAGCAGTACTTC.

The chain links TRBV10-3 to TRBJ2-6, with unresolved D. CDR3 length: 14 amino acids. Looked up from germline, CDR1 is ENHRY and CDR2 is SYGVKD. Deletions cut 5 bases from V and 3 bases from J, with 8 bases between. CDR3 sequence (DNA): TGTGCCATCAGTCCGACTCTTGGGGCCAACGTCCTGACTTTC. This sequence encodes CAISPTLGANVLTF.

V is TRBV14 and J is TRBJ2-7; D is unclear. The CDR3 covers 13 residues. V lost 1 base, J lost 5 bases, and 9 bases lay in between. Germline V lookup: CDR1 SGHDN, CDR2 FVKESK. DNA for the CDR3: TGTGCCAGCAGCCAAGTTGCAGGTCACGAGCAGTACTTC. It specifies CASSQVAGHEQYF.

V usage is TRBV4-3 and J usage is TRBJ2-5; TRBD1 is a possible D gene (6 bases). CDR3 length: 12 amino acids. The V and J ends lost 4 bases and 5 bases respectively, with 8 bases between them. The germline CDR1 and CDR2 sequences are LGHNA and YSLEER. The CDR3 loop reads CASSPDRETQYF. As DNA, the CDR3 is TGCGCCAGCAGCCCAGACAGGGAGACCCAGTACTTC.

The V call is TRBV4-3, the J call TRBJ1-5; 8 bases are a match to TRBD1. J lost 0 bases, V lost 0 bases, and 7 bases had no gene match. This CDR3 is 18 amino acids long. The V gene's germline CDR1 is LGHNA and CDR2 YSLEER. The CDR3 reads CASSQEHRGSFSNQPQHF. The CDR3 region has the DNA TGCGCCAGCAGCCAAGAACACAGGGGGTCTTTTAGCAATCAGCCCCAGCATTTT.